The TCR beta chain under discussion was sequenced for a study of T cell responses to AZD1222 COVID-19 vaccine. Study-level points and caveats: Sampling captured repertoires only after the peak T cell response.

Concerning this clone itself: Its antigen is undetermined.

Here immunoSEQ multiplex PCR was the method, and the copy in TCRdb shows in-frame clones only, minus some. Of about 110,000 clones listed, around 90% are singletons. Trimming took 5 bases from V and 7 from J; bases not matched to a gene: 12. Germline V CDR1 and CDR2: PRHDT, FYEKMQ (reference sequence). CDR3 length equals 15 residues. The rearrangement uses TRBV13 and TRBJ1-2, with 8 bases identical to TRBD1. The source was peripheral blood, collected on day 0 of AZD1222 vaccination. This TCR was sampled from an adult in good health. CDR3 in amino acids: CASSGAAGGQVGYTF. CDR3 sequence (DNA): TGTGCCAGCAGCGGGGCAGCCGGGGGACAGGTTGGCTACACCTTC. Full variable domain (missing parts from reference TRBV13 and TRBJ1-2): AAGVIQSPRHLIKEKRETATLKCYPIPRHDTVYWYQQGPGQDPQFLISFYEKMQSDKGSIPDRFSAQQFSDYHSELNMSSLELGDSALYFCASSGAAGGQVGYTFGSGTRLTVV.